These T cell receptor beta chains were read from a single sample in a study of shared clonotypes between healthy human individuals. Some clones are missing from TCRdb's copy, which holds only in-frame ones; the method was immunoSEQ multiplex PCR. The sample shows around 1.9 million clones, approximately 94% of them seen only once. The sequenced sample consisted of naive CD8+ T cells from PBMCs. These receptors originate from a man between 18 and 29 years old in good health. Some clones in this sample may be carry-over from other donors' samples. CDR3s leave out the opening cysteine and the closing phenylalanine or tryptophan. A D gene is named only where the DNA matches it firmly. Size is stated for part of the rows, as once, few or many counts, or as a class when the clone is expanded.

d_call | j_call | clone_size | v_call | cdr3_aa
- | TRBJ1-3 | - | TRBV19 | ASSMGGSSGNTIY
- | TRBJ2-5 | - | TRBV6-5 | ASSRAEEGTQY
TRBD2 | TRBJ2-1 | - | TRBV27 | ASSSPMWTSGRYGHEQF
- | TRBJ2-2 | few | TRBV5-4 | ASSPVSGELF
- | TRBJ2-1 | - | TRBV4-1 | ASSQGPKGGKEF
- | TRBJ2-7 | few | TRBV6-6 | ASSEPEGTNEQY
TRBD2 | TRBJ2-1 | - | TRBV9 | ASSVLAGGAYNEQF
TRBD2 | TRBJ2-7 | - | TRBV6-5 | ASSPSGSAYEQY
- | TRBJ2-7 | few | TRBV5-4 | ASSLAGSSYEQY
- | TRBJ2-4 | - | TRBV27 | ASRTLGATGHIQY
TRBD1 | TRBJ1-5 | few | TRBV2 | ASSEFLRGGNQPQH
- | TRBJ2-7 | - | TRBV7-8 | ASSLAGVYEQY
TRBD2 | TRBJ2-7 | - | TRBV7-6 | ASSLARGSYEQY
- | TRBJ2-7 | - | TRBV27 | ASRSYSGQVNEQY
- | TRBJ2-2 | - | TRBV27 | ASSLWASMTGELF
- | TRBJ2-1 | - | TRBV30 | AWSASGNEQF
- | TRBJ2-3 | once | TRBV7-9 | ASSFLELGTQY
TRBD2 | TRBJ2-7 | - | TRBV6-1 | ASRPSPSGSYEQY
- | TRBJ2-7 | - | TRBV11-2 | ASSLDGGQY
- | TRBJ2-5 | - | TRBV5-4 | ASSPRGETQY
- | TRBJ1-2 | - | TRBV29-1 | SVEGSRLYGYT
- | TRBJ2-1 | - | TRBV7-9 | ASSTRDGYNEQF
TRBD1 | TRBJ1-1 | - | TRBV15 | ATSSPQGAATEAF
- | TRBJ2-1 | - | TRBV5-6 | ASSYTDNEQF
TRBD1 | TRBJ2-7 | once | TRBV9 | ASSSTGGTYEQY
- | TRBJ1-2 | - | TRBV15 | ATSRGQPIYGYT
TRBD2 | TRBJ2-7 | - | TRBV18 | ASSPPGLAGVVYEQY
- | TRBJ1-1 | - | TRBV13 | ASSLGGGPSTEAF
- | TRBJ1-3 | few | TRBV7-9 | ASSTPTGTSGNTIY
- | TRBJ1-1 | - | TRBV7-9 | ASSLVGSLREAF
- | TRBJ2-2 | - | TRBV9 | ASSVMRNTGELF
- | TRBJ2-4 | - | TRBV5-1 | ASTSPGTFSIQY
- | TRBJ1-1 | - | TRBV28 | ASSFRDRLNTEAF
- | TRBJ1-1 | few | TRBV15 | ATSRESGLGTEAF
- | TRBJ1-1 | few | TRBV19 | ASSMGRYTEAF
- | TRBJ1-1 | - | TRBV4-1 | ASSHAGLNTEAF
- | TRBJ1-1 | - | TRBV4-2 | ASSQPRADVNTEAF
- | TRBJ2-5 | - | TRBV7-2 | ASSSAIRPVETQY
TRBD1 | TRBJ2-3 | once | TRBV5-1 | ASSLEGASDTQY
TRBD1 | TRBJ1-1 | - | TRBV19 | ASSGQGEDFTEAF
- | TRBJ2-2 | - | TRBV29-1 | SVVLGVELF
- | TRBJ2-7 | - | TRBV7-8 | ASSLAGRTLTYEQY
TRBD1 | TRBJ1-2 | - | TRBV6-5 | ASRYRTGANYGYT
- | TRBJ2-7 | - | TRBV5-4 | ASSLAPFRGTLSSYEQY
- | TRBJ1-4 | - | TRBV9 | ASSSTGPNEKLF
- | TRBJ2-7 | - | TRBV9 | ASSETFRGSSYEQY